The 9 T cell receptor beta chains in this list originate from one sample, sequenced in a study of OX40 agonist ivuxolimab in advanced cancers. TCRdb keeps only in-frame clones here, not all; method: immunoSEQ multiplex PCR. The data hold tens of thousands of clones, with 80% to 90% observed a single time. The input for sequencing was CD4+ or CD8+ T cells sorted from blood, taken in a trial of the OX40 agonist ivuxolimab. The receptors originated from an adult with an advanced solid tumor such as melanoma, head and neck, liver or kidney cancer.

The gene calls are TRBV5-6 and TRBJ2-2; D call uncertain. Trimming took 0 bases from V and 7 from J, leaving 4 bases between them. The germline V gene encodes CDR1 SGHDT and CDR2 YYEEEE. The CDR3 consists of 12 residues. CDR3 amino acids: CASSLGNGELFF. For the CDR3, the DNA is TGTGCCAGCAGCTTGGGGAACGGGGAGCTGTTTTTT. Full variable domain (outside the CDR3, taken from reference TRBV5-6 and TRBJ2-2): DAGVTQSPTHLIKTRGQQVTLRCSPKSGHDTVSWYQQALGQGPQFIFQYYEEEERQRGNFPDRFSGHQFPNYSSELNVNALLLGDSALYLCASSLGNGELFFGEGSRLTVL.

This rearrangement joins TRBV28 to TRBJ2-5, with D possibly matching TRBD1 (6 bases). The CDR3 runs to 11 residues. The V gene lost 6 bases and the J gene lost 7 bases, with 9 bases spanning the gap. The germline CDR1 and CDR2 sequences are MDHEN and SYDVKM. This CDR3 is CASSPRGTQYF. As DNA, the CDR3 is TGTGCCAGCAGCCCCAGGGGGACCCAGTACTTC. Variable domain in full (rest from reference TRBV28 and TRBJ2-5): DVKVTQSSRYLVKRTGEKVFLECVQDMDHENMFWYRQDPGLGLRLIYFSYDVKMKEKGDIPEGYSVSREKKERFSLILESASTNQTSMYLCASSPRGTQYFGPGTRLLVL.

The CDR3 is CASSSTGELFF. CDR3 DNA: TGTGCCAGCAGTTCCACCGGGGAGCTGTTTTTT. The chain combines TRBV2 with TRBJ2-2, with D unclear. The CDR3 totals 11 residues. Germline assignment: CDR1 SNHLY and CDR2 FYNNEI. V lost 5 bases to trimming and J lost 4 bases, with 2 bases between them.

The rearrangement links TRBV9 to TRBJ2-5; D is uncertain. Between the trimmed V and J ends, which lost 2 bases and 1 base, there was a span of 9 bases. Per the germline V gene, CDR1 is SGDLS and CDR2 is YYNGEE. The CDR3 loop spans 14 amino acids. CDR3 in DNA: TGTGCCAGCAGCGTTATTACAGTCCAAGAGACCCAGTACTTC. It encodes CASSVITVQETQYF.

The chain recombines TRBV9 with TRBJ2-2; TRBD2 is a possible D gene (5 bases). The V gene lost 2 bases and the J gene lost 6 bases, with 11 bases spanning the gap. CDR1 and CDR2 from the germline V gene are SGDLS and YYNGEE. CDR3 size: 14 residues. Here the CDR3 DNA reads TGTGCCAGCAGCGTCACCTCCGGGGCCGGGGAGCTGTTTTTT. This gives the protein CASSVTSGAGELFF.

V is TRBV5-6 and J is TRBJ2-1; possible D gene TRBD1, 6 bases. V was shortened by 3 bases and J by 4 bases, with 17 bases between the two germline ends. There are 16 residues in the CDR3. The germline V gene encodes CDR1 SGHDT and CDR2 YYEEEE. CDR3 loop: CASSSGTSWLYNEQFF. The DNA for the CDR3 is TGTGCCAGCAGCTCGGGGACAAGCTGGTTGTACAATGAGCAGTTCTTC.

The rearrangement uses TRBV5-5 and TRBJ1-3; 7 nucleotides line up with TRBD1. J gave up 0 bases and V 6 bases, and 12 bases lay outside the gene matches. The V gene's germline CDR1 is SGHKS and CDR2 YYEKEE (reference sequence). The CDR3 totals 17 residues. Here the CDR3 DNA reads TGTGCCAGCAACCAGGTTTTTAACAGGGGCTCTGGAAACACCATATATTTT. It specifies CASNQVFNRGSGNTIYF.

The V and J genes are TRBV6-5 and TRBJ2-5; D remains unclear. CDR3 size: 12 residues. From germline, CDR1 is MNHEY and CDR2 SVGAGI. The V and J ends lost 5 bases and 5 bases respectively, with 9 bases between them. The CDR3 loop reads CASSGSLETQYF. Here the CDR3 DNA reads TGTGCCAGCAGTGGGTCTCTGGAGACCCAGTACTTC.

The V and J genes are TRBV9 and TRBJ2-5; the match to TRBD2 covers 11 bases. The germline gives CDR1 SGDLS, CDR2 YYNGEE. The CDR3 length is 15 residues. V shed 5 bases, J shed 2 bases, and the junction held 5 bases outside the gene matches. Here the CDR3 DNA reads TGTGCCAGCAGTTTTAGCGGGGGGGAACAAGAGACCCAGTACTTC. It yields the protein CASSFSGGEQETQYF.